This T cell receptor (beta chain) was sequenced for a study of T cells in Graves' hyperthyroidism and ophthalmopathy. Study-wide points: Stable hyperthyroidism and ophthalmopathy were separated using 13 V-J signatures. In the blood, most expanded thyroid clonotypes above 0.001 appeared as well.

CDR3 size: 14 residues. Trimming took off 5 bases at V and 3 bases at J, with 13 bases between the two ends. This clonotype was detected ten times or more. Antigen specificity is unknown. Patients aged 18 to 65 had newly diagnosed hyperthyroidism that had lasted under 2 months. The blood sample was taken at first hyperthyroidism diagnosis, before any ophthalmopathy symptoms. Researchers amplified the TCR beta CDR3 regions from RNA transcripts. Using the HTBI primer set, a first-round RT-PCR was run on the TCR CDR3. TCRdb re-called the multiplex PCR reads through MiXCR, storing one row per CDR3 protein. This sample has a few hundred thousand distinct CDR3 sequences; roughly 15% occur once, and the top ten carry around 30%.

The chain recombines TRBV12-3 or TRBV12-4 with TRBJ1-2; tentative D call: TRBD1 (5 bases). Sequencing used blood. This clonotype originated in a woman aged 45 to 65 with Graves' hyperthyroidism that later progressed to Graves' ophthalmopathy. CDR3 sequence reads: CASSSQTVYYGYTF. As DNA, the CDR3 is TGTGCCAGCAGTAGTCAGACAGTTTACTATGGCTACACCTTC.